Below are 22 T cell receptor beta chains sequenced from a single sample in a study of cytomegalovirus exposure and HLA in healthy donors. Primers for the PCR totalled 60 Vbeta and 13 Jbeta. The protocol was immunoSEQ multiplex PCR, while the TCRdb copy is restricted to in-frame clones and leaves out a portion. The sample table sets out 55,000 to 75,000 clones. Material: PBMCs. These receptors all stem from a male donor in good health and CMV-seronegative.

The V and J genes are TRBV4-3 and TRBJ1-2; possible D gene TRBD1, 5 bases. Germline CDR1 LGHNA, CDR2 YSLEER. Trimming left V 4 bases short and J 3 bases short, with 21 bases between. This CDR3 region has 17 residues. The CDR3, as DNA: TGCGCCAGCAGCCGCGGCCAAGGGGCCCTAGGCTACTATGGCTACACCTTC. Protein product: CASSRGQGALGYYGYTF.

The chain employs TRBV23-1 and TRBJ2-3, with 9 bases fitting TRBD2. TRBV23-1 is sorted into the ORF group, with uncertain function. V lost 0 bases and J lost 0; bases outside the gene matches: 13. This CDR3 is 20 amino acids long. The CDR3 DNA sequence: TGCGCCAGCAGTCAATCGACTAGCGGAGCTGCGGGGATTAGCACAGATACGCAGTATTTT. It is translated as CASSQSTSGAAGISTDTQYF.

The chain couples TRBV7-9 to TRBJ2-1; D is possibly TRBD2 (6 bases). Germline V gene lookup returns CDR1 SEHNR and CDR2 FQNEAQ (reference sequence). With 1 base removed from V and 5 bases from J, the gap between germline ends came to 15 bases. The CDR3 is made up of 16 amino acids. The CDR3 sequence is CASSLVLGGSDNEQFF. For the CDR3, the DNA is TGTGCCAGCAGCTTAGTTCTAGGAGGGTCCGACAATGAGCAGTTCTTC.

The CDR3 spells CASRNEDNNYGYTF. In DNA, the CDR3 is TGTGCCAGCAGGAACGAAGACAATAACTATGGCTACACCTTC. This sequence joins TRBV2 and TRBJ1-2; no clear D gene. CDR3 length: 14 amino acids. Trimming cost V 6 bases and J 1 base, with 12 bases left between them. Germline V gene lookup returns CDR1 SNHLY and CDR2 FYNNEI.

The chain couples TRBV6-1 to TRBJ1-1, with a tentative D call TRBD1 (6 bases). The CDR3 length is 13 residues. Trimming left V 6 bases short and J 4 bases short, with 12 bases between. The germline gives CDR1 MNHNS, CDR2 SASEGT. The CDR3 spells CASSKQGSTEAFF. The DNA for the CDR3 is TGTGCCAGCAGCAAACAGGGCAGCACTGAAGCTTTCTTT.

The chain links TRBV5-5 to TRBJ1-2, with 7 bases matching TRBD1. Unmatched junction bases numbered 15, after V lost 0 bases and J lost 13 bases. The CDR3 is made up of 15 amino acids. Germline CDR1 reads SGHKS; CDR2 reads YYEKEE (reference sequence). The DNA of the CDR3 is TGTGCCAGCAGCTTGGCACCTGGGACAGCGTCGAGGAGCACCTTC. As protein: CASSLAPGTASRSTF.

The CDR3 spells CASSLTGGGGYIDTEAFF. For the CDR3, the DNA is TGTGCCAGCAGCTTGACCGGGGGGGGAGGGTATATTGACACTGAAGCTTTCTTT. V and J are TRBV5-6 and TRBJ1-1; perhaps TRBD1 as D (5 bases). Trimming removed 1 base at V and 3 bases at J, with 22 bases between. This CDR3 region has 18 residues. Germline V gene data show CDR1 as SGHDT and CDR2 as YYEEEE.

V usage is TRBV27 and J usage is TRBJ2-3; 8 bases agree with TRBD2. Per the germline V gene, CDR1 is MNHEY and CDR2 is SMNVEV (reference sequence). V shed 5 bases and J 0 bases; nucleotides not matched to a gene: 7. The CDR3 length is 16 residues. The CDR3 DNA is TGTGCCAGCAGTACTAGCGGTATCGACAGCACAGATACGCAGTATTTT. As protein: CASSTSGIDSTDTQYF.

V is TRBV28 and J is TRBJ2-7, with D unclear. Germline CDR1 reads MDHEN; CDR2 reads SYDVKM. Trimming cost V 11 bases and J 5 bases, with 16 bases left between them. The CDR3 runs to 12 residues. DNA of the CDR3: TGTGCCCGGTGGAGTAGATGGGACGAGCAGTACTTC. It codes for CARWSRWDEQYF.

The chain joins TRBV4-3 to TRBJ1-2, with D possibly being TRBD1 (6 bases). Deletions cut 4 bases from V and 3 bases from J, with 21 bases between. Germline CDR1 LGHNA, CDR2 YSLEER. This CDR3 has 17 amino acids. In DNA, the CDR3 is TGCGCCAGCAGCCGGCAGAGGCAGGGGTATGGGGACTATGGCTACACCTTC. This codes for CASSRQRQGYGDYGYTF.

The chain couples TRBV29-1 to TRBJ1-1, with a possible D match to TRBD1 (6 bases). The V gene's germline CDR1 is SQVTM and CDR2 ANQGSEA. The CDR3 runs to 12 residues. Trimming removed 5 bases at V and 4 bases at J, with 11 bases between. CDR3 nucleotides: TGCAGCGTTTGGACAGCCAGCACTGAAGCTTTCTTT. Amino acids: CSVWTASTEAFF.

The genes are TRBV7-9 and TRBJ1-1; 7 nucleotides match TRBD1. Germline CDR1 reads SEHNR; CDR2 reads FQNEAQ (reference sequence). The CDR3 contains 13 residues. The trim removed 6 bases at V and 2 bases at J, leaving 3 bases unmatched. The CDR3 spells CASRRQGNTEAFF. DNA of the CDR3: TGTGCCAGCAGAAGACAGGGAAACACTGAAGCTTTCTTT.

The chain has TRBV6-5 and TRBJ1-5; D is perhaps TRBD1 (5 bases). This CDR3 is 15 amino acids long. Germline lookup yields CDR1 MNHEY and CDR2 SVGAGI. Trimming removed 8 bases from V and 0 bases from J, with 14 bases in between. The CDR3 loop reads CASGRGINSNQPQHF. As DNA, the CDR3 is TGTGCCAGCGGTCGGGGGATTAATAGCAATCAGCCCCAGCATTTT.

The V gene is TRBV28, the J gene TRBJ2-7, with D maybe TRBD2 (6 bases). CDR1 is MDHEN and CDR2 is SYDVKM in the germline V gene. Trimming took off 5 bases at V and 3 bases at J, with 17 bases between the two ends. The CDR3 is 15 residues long. The CDR3 region is CASSPRGEVDYEQYF. The CDR3 coding sequence is TGTGCCAGCAGTCCGCGGGGTGAGGTGGACTACGAGCAGTACTTC.

J is TRBJ2-5 and V is TRBV7-2; 14 bases are a match to TRBD2. V was clipped by 5 bases and J by 4 bases; unmatched bases: 6. The CDR3 covers 16 residues. In germline, CDR1 is SGHTA, CDR2 FQGNSA. CDR3 protein: CASSLGTSGRSETQYF. For the CDR3, the DNA is TGTGCCAGCAGCCTGGGGACTAGCGGGAGATCAGAGACCCAGTACTTC.

The chain is built from TRBV7-3 and TRBJ2-1; 10 bases match TRBD1. Germline CDR1 SGHTA, CDR2 FQGTGA. Trimming cost V 5 bases and J 2 bases; bases outside gene matches: 9. The CDR3 runs 17 residues. The CDR3 loop is CASSPNDGTGAYNEQFF. As DNA, the CDR3 is TGTGCCAGCAGCCCGAACGATGGGACAGGGGCCTACAATGAGCAGTTCTTC.

The chain has TRBV28 and TRBJ2-7; 9 nucleotides line up with TRBD1. Unmatched junction bases numbered 7, after V lost 5 bases and J lost 2 bases. Germline CDR1 is MDHEN and CDR2 is SYDVKM. This CDR3 region has 15 residues. Here the CDR3 DNA reads TGTGCCAGCAGTCGCCCGGGACAGGGAACCTACGAGCAGTACTTC. Its protein product is CASSRPGQGTYEQYF.

The V and J genes are TRBV28 and TRBJ1-2; 7 bases map to TRBD1. Germline trimming cut 5 bases from V and 4 bases from J; bases unmatched to any gene: 4. This CDR3 comprises 13 residues. CDR1 is MDHEN, CDR2 SYDVKM, per germline. The CDR3 coding sequence is TGTGCCAGCAGTCCCCGGGACAGCTATGGCTACACCTTC. Its protein product is CASSPRDSYGYTF.

The J gene is TRBJ2-7, the V gene TRBV6-1; a weak D match, TRBD1 (6 bases). V gave up 3 bases and J gave up 2 bases, with 14 bases separating them. CDR3 length: 15 residues. Germline V gene data show CDR1 as MNHNS and CDR2 as SASEGT. The CDR3 coding sequence is TGTGCCAGCAGTGAGGCCCTGACAGGAGCCTACGAGCAGTACTTC. Translating gives CASSEALTGAYEQYF.

The chain employs TRBV27 and TRBJ1-1, with 7 bases matching TRBD1. Germline trimming cut 2 bases from V and 4 bases from J; bases unmatched to any gene: 4. The CDR3 covers 14 residues. Germline V gives CDR1 MNHEY, CDR2 SMNVEV (reference sequence). In DNA, the CDR3 is TGTGCCAGCAGTTTAGAGACAGGGAGCACTGAAGCTTTCTTT. It is translated as CASSLETGSTEAFF.

This chain connects TRBV28 to TRBJ2-2, with D tentatively TRBD1 (6 bases). The CDR3 consists of 13 residues. Trimming shortened V by 8 bases and J by 7 bases, and 14 bases separated the two germline ends. In germline, CDR1 is MDHEN, CDR2 SYDVKM. CDR3 nucleotide sequence: TGTGCCAGCCGTCTGGGGGCGAGCGGGGAGCTGTTTTTT. Its translation is CASRLGASGELFF.

A remark on this clone: Other nucleotide sequences from this sample produce the same CDR3. This chain connects TRBV18 to TRBJ2-1, with TRBD2 identical over 8 bases. After removal of 3 bases from V and 7 bases from J, the junction contained 8 bases not matched to a gene. This CDR3 contains 15 residues. CDR1 is KGHSH and CDR2 is LQKENI in the germline V gene. CDR3 DNA sequence: TGTGCCAGCTCACCTGGAAGCGGGAGAGATAATGAGCAGTTCTTC. It codes for CASSPGSGRDNEQFF.